This T cell receptor beta chain is from a study of shared clonotypes between healthy human individuals. Germline V gene lookup returns CDR1 MDHEN and CDR2 SYDVKM. V was clipped by 2 bases and J by 1 base, with 7 bases between them. The CDR3 contains 14 residues. Profiled with immunoSEQ multiplex PCR; TCRdb holds only in-frame clones, not every one. The repertoire holds more than 1,200,000 clones, with approximately 98.5% as singletons. This clone was detected once. The same CDR3 is also encoded by other DNA sequences in this sample. Sequenced material: naive CD4+ T cells sorted from blood. Subset noted: CD45RA+ positively selected. This sequence was found in a young man in good health. The chain combines TRBV28 with TRBJ2-3; D is unresolved. The CDR3 is CASSLGGGTDTQYF. The DNA of the CDR3 is TGTGCCAGCAGTTTAGGTGGGGGCACAGATACGCAGTATTTT.